This TCR beta chain appears in the sequencing data of a study of identical twins. TCRdb reprocessed the 5' RACE reads via MiXCR and lists one record per CDR3 protein. The sample consists of hundreds of thousands of distinct CDR3 sequences, around an eighth of them appearing once. J was trimmed by 5 bases and V by 3 bases; bases with no gene match: 7. This CDR3 is 16 amino acids long. Germline CDR1 SGDLS, CDR2 YYNGEE. Many counts were recorded for this clonotype. These data were likewise used in another study, on yellow fever vaccine responses in identical twins.

This TCR derives from a woman aged 18-29 years in good health. Sequencing was performed on CD8+ T cells sorted from blood. This sequence joins TRBV9 and TRBJ2-1; TRBD2 agrees at 11 bases. The CDR3 loop is CASSAQTSGIDNEQFF. The CDR3 DNA reads as TGTGCCAGCAGCGCCCAGACTAGCGGGATTGACAATGAGCAGTTCTTC.